This T cell receptor (beta chain) was documented in a study of blood T cell repertoires in COVID-19. As for the study in general: The United States, Italy and Spain provided the acute and convalescent COVID-19 samples. T cells, B-cell-depleted T cells, or PBMCs supplied cDNA or gDNA.

The CDR3 has 12 residues. V was clipped by 5 bases and J by 10 bases, with 14 bases between them. CDR1 is MNHEY, CDR2 SVGEGT, per germline. Original handling: How many nucleated cells were present was estimated from reference gene primer amplification. Method: immunoSEQ multiplex PCR; TCRdb's copy keeps in-frame clones and lacks some. The V and J calls and the clone size are those of that table, but D and trimming were determined from the DNA. The repertoire holds approximately 45,000 clones, with about 87% as singletons. The chain combines TRBV6-2 or TRBV6-3 with TRBJ1-1, with D possibly matching TRBD1 (6 bases). The receptor comes from a human donor in a cohort sampled during active COVID-19. What was sequenced was peripheral blood. The CDR3 DNA sequence: TGTGCCAGCAGTACGACTGGGACACCAGCTTTCTTT. It codes for CASSTTGTPAFF.